In this sample, the clone carrying this T cell receptor beta chain turned up a few times. Its antigen is not identified. TCRdb ran MiXCR on the reads and lists one entry per CDR3 protein. This table holds roughly 68,000 distinct CDR3 sequences, around 20% found once. This entry is derived from a study of T cell repertoires in cytomegalovirus infection. V lost 6 bases to trimming and J lost 0 bases, with 9 bases between them. The CDR3 is made up of 15 amino acids. The germline gives CDR1 MNHEY, CDR2 SVGEGT. Study outcomes and limitations: The study found HLA-C-restricted CMV-specific TCR beta clonotypes dominating the ex vivo response.

This TCR was recovered from a human donor in good health (CMV status not recorded). Some clones in this sample may be carry-over from other donors' samples. The chain employs TRBV6-2 or TRBV6-3 and TRBJ1-6; the D gene is possibly TRBD1 (5 bases). The sample here was CD8+ T cells from cultured PBMCs, taken from culture after CMV antigen stimulation. Here the CDR3 reads CASRPDNSYNSPLHF. The DNA for the CDR3 is TGTGCCAGCAGACCGGACAACTCCTATAATTCACCCCTCCACTTT.